Listed below are T cell receptor beta chains from one sample, sequenced in a study of CD8+ T cells in alopecia areata. Produced via immunoSEQ multiplex PCR; TCRdb's table is partial and in-frame only. This table holds some 180,000 clones, about 63% found once. Sequences were derived from CD4+ T cells sorted from blood, sampled at week 0. The source of these receptors is a human donor with alopecia areata. Both conserved end residues are part of each CDR3. Each record gives: J gene, V gene, clone size, D gene, CDR3 protein, CDR3 DNA. A D gene is named only where the DNA matches it firmly. Some rows have no size entry. The others give once, few or many, or a class for an expanded clone.

>TRBJ1-1|TRBV5-6|-|-
CASSRRGPYSAFF
TGTGCCAGCAGCCGTCGGGGGCCGTATTCGGCTTTCTTT
>TRBJ2-1|TRBV29-1|-|-
CSGDGNEPYNEQFF
TGCAGCGGGGACGGGAACGAACCCTACAATGAGCAGTTCTTC
>TRBJ1-2|TRBV30|-|-
CAWSGYNYGYTF
TGTGCCTGGAGTGGATATAACTATGGCTACACCTTC
>TRBJ1-2|TRBV7-8|once|-
CASSLTVFGYTF
TGTGCCAGCAGCCTCACCGTATTTGGCTACACCTTC
>TRBJ2-4|TRBV7-8|-|-
CASSLRLVQPLAKNIQYF
TGTGCCAGCAGCTTACGGTTGGTCCAGCCGCTAGCCAAAAACATTCAGTACTTC
>TRBJ2-7|TRBV6-1|once|-
CASMAAAYYEQYF
TGTGCCAGCATGGCGGCAGCCTACTACGAGCAGTACTTC
>TRBJ2-6|TRBV30|-|TRBD2
CAWSPQGGTGANVLTF
TGTGCCTGGAGTCCCCAGGGAGGGACTGGGGCCAACGTCCTGACTTTC
>TRBJ2-1|TRBV11-2|-|TRBD2
CASRTLAGGQYEQFF
TGTGCCAGCAGGACACTAGCGGGGGGGCAGTATGAGCAGTTCTTC
>TRBJ1-2|TRBV29-1|-|-
CSVFIDLYGYTF
TGCAGCGTTTTTATAGACCTCTATGGCTACACCTTC
>TRBJ2-1|TRBV29-1|-|TRBD1
CSVVSGQGKYNEQFF
TGCAGCGTTGTGTCAGGACAGGGGAAATACAATGAGCAGTTCTTC
>TRBJ1-1|TRBV30|once|-
CAWSRQSNTEAFF
TGTGCCTGGAGTCGACAATCGAACACTGAAGCTTTCTTT
>TRBJ2-3|TRBV29-1|once|TRBD2
CSVGDYERADTQYF
TGCAGCGTTGGGGACTACGAAAGGGCAGATACGCAGTATTTT
>TRBJ2-7|TRBV30|-|-
CAWSRTVAYEQYF
TGTGCCTGGAGCCGGACAGTAGCCTACGAGCAGTACTTC
>TRBJ2-3|TRBV5-1|few|-
CASSLQGSTDTQYF
TGCGCCAGCAGCTTACAGGGAAGCACAGATACGCAGTATTTT
>TRBJ1-5|TRBV27|-|-
CASSPDTMGNQPQHF
TGTGCCAGCAGCCCGGACACGATGGGCAATCAGCCCCAGCATTTT
>TRBJ1-6|TRBV7-9|once|-
CASSLGLDSPLHF
TGTGCCAGCAGCTTAGGGTTGGATTCACCCCTCCACTTT
>TRBJ2-1|TRBV20-1|few|-
CSASADEQFF
TGCAGTGCTAGCGCCGATGAGCAGTTCTTC
>TRBJ1-6|TRBV4-3|once|TRBD1
CASSQVSPTGGLGSPLHF
TGCGCCAGCAGCCAAGTGTCACCGACAGGGGGCCTTGGTTCACCCCTCCACTTT
>TRBJ2-1|TRBV27|-|TRBD2
CASRTAGGRDEQFF
TGTGCCAGCAGGACGGCGGGGGGAAGGGATGAGCAGTTCTTC
>TRBJ2-1|TRBV30|-|-
CAWSAPQEQFF
TGTGCCTGGAGTGCCCCCCAGGAGCAGTTCTTC
>TRBJ1-6|TRBV5-1|-|-
CASSLEGPHNSPLHF
TGCGCCAGCAGCTTGGAGGGGCCTCATAATTCACCCCTCCACTTT
>TRBJ1-6|TRBV30|-|-
CAWRPDRMMTPLHF
TGTGCCTGGAGGCCCGACAGGATGATGACACCCCTCCACTTT
>TRBJ1-2|TRBV4-3|-|TRBD1
CASSQEERDRAGYTF
TGCGCCAGCAGCCAAGAGGAAAGGGACAGGGCTGGCTACACCTTC
>TRBJ2-1|TRBV7-6|-|-
CASSSFQGLGYNEQFF
TGTGCCAGCAGCTCCTTCCAGGGGCTGGGTTACAATGAGCAGTTCTTC
>TRBJ2-1|TRBV23-1|-|TRBD1
CASGQGEQFF
TGCGCCAGCGGACAGGGTGAGCAGTTCTTC
>TRBJ1-1|TRBV29-1|-|-
CSVEGQMNTEAFF
TGCAGCGTTGAAGGGCAGATGAACACTGAAGCTTTCTTT
>TRBJ1-6|TRBV7-9|few|TRBD1
CASSLDRGGSPLHF
TGTGCCAGCAGCCTTGACAGGGGTGGTTCACCCCTCCACTTT
>TRBJ2-3|TRBV29-1|-|-
CSVSIGGGGDTQYF
TGCAGCGTTTCTATAGGCGGGGGCGGAGATACGCAGTATTTT
>TRBJ2-1|TRBV29-1|-|TRBD2
CSGHPSGGANPSYNEQFF
TGCAGCGGCCACCCTAGCGGGGGGGCGAACCCCTCCTACAATGAGCAGTTCTTC